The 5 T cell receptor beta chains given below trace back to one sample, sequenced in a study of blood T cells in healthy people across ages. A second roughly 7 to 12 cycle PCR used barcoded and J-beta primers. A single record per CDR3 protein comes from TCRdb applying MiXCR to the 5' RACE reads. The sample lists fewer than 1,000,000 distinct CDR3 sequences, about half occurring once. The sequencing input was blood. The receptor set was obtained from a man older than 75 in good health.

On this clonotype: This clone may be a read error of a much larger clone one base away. The CDR3 is CASSSQGATTDTQYF. CDR3 coding DNA: TGTGCCAGCAGTTCCCAGGGGGCGACGACAGATACGCAGTATTTT. The chain combines TRBV12-3 or TRBV12-4 with TRBJ2-3; TRBD1 matches 8 bases. V trimming: 4 bases; J trimming: 3 bases; junction bases outside the gene matches: 6. This CDR3 spans 15 amino acids.

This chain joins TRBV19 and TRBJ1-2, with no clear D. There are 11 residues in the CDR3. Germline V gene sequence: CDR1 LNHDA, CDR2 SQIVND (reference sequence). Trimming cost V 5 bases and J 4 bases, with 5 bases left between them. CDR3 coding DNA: TGTGCCAGTAGTTTCGCCTATGGCTACACCTTC. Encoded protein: CASSFAYGYTF.

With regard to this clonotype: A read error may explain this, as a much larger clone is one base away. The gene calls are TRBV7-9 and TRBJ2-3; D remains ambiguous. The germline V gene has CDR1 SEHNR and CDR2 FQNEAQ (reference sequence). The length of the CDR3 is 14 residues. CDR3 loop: CASSLLARADMQYF. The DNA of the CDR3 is TGTGCCAGCAGCTTACTGGCTAGAGCAGATATGCAGTATTTT. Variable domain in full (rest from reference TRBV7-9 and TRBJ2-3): DTGVSQNPRHKITKRGQNVTFRCDPISEHNRLYWYRQTLGQGPEFLTYFQNEAQLEKSRLLSDRFSAERPKGSFSTLEIQRTEQGDSAMYLCASSLLARADMQYFGPGTRLTVL.

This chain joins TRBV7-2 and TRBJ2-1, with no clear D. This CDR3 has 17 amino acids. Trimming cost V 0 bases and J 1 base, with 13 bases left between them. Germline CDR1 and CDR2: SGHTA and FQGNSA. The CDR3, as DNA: TGTGCCAGCAGCTTAGCAATGGCGAGCAGATCCTACAATGAGCAGTTCTTC. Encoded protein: CASSLAMASRSYNEQFF.

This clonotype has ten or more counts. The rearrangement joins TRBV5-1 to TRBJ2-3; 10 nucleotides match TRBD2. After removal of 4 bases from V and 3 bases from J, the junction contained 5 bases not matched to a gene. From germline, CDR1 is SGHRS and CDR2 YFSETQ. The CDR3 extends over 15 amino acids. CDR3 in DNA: TGCGCCAGCAGCGTTGAGCGGGGGGGGACAGATACGCAGTATTTT. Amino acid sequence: CASSVERGGTDTQYF. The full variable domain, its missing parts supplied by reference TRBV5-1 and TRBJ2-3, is KAGVTQTPRYLIKTRGQQVTLSCSPISGHRSVSWYQQTPGQGLQFLFEYFSETQRNKGNFPGRFSGRQFSNSRSEMNVSTLELGDSALYLCASSVERGGTDTQYFGPGTRLTVL.